The 23 T cell receptor beta chains below were found in one sample sequenced in a study of blood T cell repertoires in COVID-19. The repertoire was sequenced with immunoSEQ multiplex PCR; TCRdb's copy has only in-frame clones and lacks some. The sample holds about 180,000 clones, about 80% seen once. Specimen: PBMCs or T cells enriched from blood (not recorded which). The origin of the receptors is a man between 60 and 75 years old who had been exposed to COVID-19.

The V call is TRBV9, the J call TRBJ2-3; 8 positions agree with TRBD2. The CDR3 is 14 residues long. From germline, CDR1 is SGDLS and CDR2 YYNGEE. Trimming removed 6 bases from V and 1 base from J; junction bases left unmatched: 4. Here the CDR3 DNA reads TGTGCCAGCAAATCCGGGGGGGGCACAGATACGCAGTATTTT. Translation: CASKSGGGTDTQYF.

The chain employs TRBV28 and TRBJ1-5, with 8 bases fitting TRBD1. CDR3 size: 16 residues. Germline assignment: CDR1 MDHEN and CDR2 SYDVKM. With 7 bases clipped from V and 7 bases from J, the junction kept 15 bases outside the gene matches. The CDR3 region is CASTWGRQGSGQPQHF. The CDR3 DNA sequence: TGTGCCAGCACCTGGGGTCGACAGGGGTCCGGGCAGCCCCAGCATTTT.

This clone showed up just once. The gene calls are TRBV27 and TRBJ1-1; TRBD1 matches at 8 bases. The CDR3 is 15 amino acids. In germline, CDR1 is MNHEY, CDR2 SMNVEV (reference sequence). J gave up 4 bases and V 7 bases, and 11 bases lay outside the gene matches. This chain's CDR3 is CASKEGQGRSTEAFF. CDR3 coding DNA: TGTGCCAGCAAGGAAGGACAGGGAAGAAGCACTGAAGCTTTCTTT.

CDR3 sequence reads: CASKGGSQPQHF. CDR3 in DNA: TGTGCCAGCAAAGGGGGAAGTCAGCCCCAGCATTTT. The chain recombines TRBV28 with TRBJ1-5; D may be TRBD1 (6 bases). V was clipped by 7 bases and J by 6 bases, with 10 bases between them. Germline V gene lookup returns CDR1 MDHEN and CDR2 SYDVKM. There are 12 residues in the CDR3.

The gene calls are TRBV5-4 and TRBJ2-1; D is possibly TRBD2 (5 bases). Germline CDR1 reads SGHNT; CDR2 reads YYREEE (reference sequence). The CDR3 runs to 15 residues. V gave up 0 bases and J gave up 9 bases, with 16 bases separating them. Here the CDR3 reads CASSLGGAVRGEQFF. The CDR3 region has the DNA TGTGCCAGCAGCTTGGGGGGAGCTGTAAGAGGTGAGCAGTTCTTC.

This clone was found a few times. The chain links TRBV12-5 to TRBJ2-3; TRBD2 agrees at 7 bases. CDR1 and CDR2 (germline): LGHNT, FRNRAP. The trim removed 5 bases at V and 3 bases at J, leaving 5 bases unmatched. This CDR3 has 14 residues. CDR3 residues: CASGPGLDTDTQYF. The DNA of the CDR3 is TGTGCTAGTGGTCCCGGACTAGATACAGATACGCAGTATTTT.

In DNA form, the CDR3 reads TGTGCCAGCAGTCCCCGGACAGGGCTAAACACTGAAGCTTTCTTT. Protein product: CASSPRTGLNTEAFF. The chain uses TRBV6-2 or TRBV6-3 and TRBJ1-1, with 8 nucleotides matching TRBD1. This CDR3 has 15 amino acids. Trimming at V came to 5 bases and at J to 2 bases, leaving 7 bases not matched to a gene. Germline lookup yields CDR1 MNHEY and CDR2 SVGEGT.

This chain uses TRBV3-1 (or the pseudogene TRBV3-2) with TRBJ1-1, with D perhaps TRBD1 (6 bases). Germline assignment: CDR1 LGHDT and CDR2 YNNKEL (reference sequence). V was trimmed by 1 base and J by 1 base, leaving 13 bases between them. This CDR3 contains 16 residues. The CDR3 region is CASSQGGGHKNTEAFF. In nucleotides, the CDR3 is TGTGCCAGCAGCCAAGGGGGGGGACACAAGAACACTGAAGCTTTCTTT.

J is TRBJ1-3 and V is TRBV11-2; D remains unclear. V lost 1 base, J lost 1 base, and 8 bases lay in between. Germline values: CDR1 SGHAT, CDR2 FQNNGV. This CDR3 is built from 15 residues. CDR3 sequence reads: CASSLAGDSGNTIYF. The DNA of the CDR3 is TGTGCCAGCAGCTTAGCTGGAGATTCTGGAAACACCATATATTTT.

The chain uses TRBV19 and TRBJ2-4, with D uncertain. The CDR3 totals 14 residues. Trimming took 6 bases from V and 0 from J, leaving 9 bases between them. Germline V gene data show CDR1 as LNHDA and CDR2 as SQIVND (reference sequence). The CDR3 reads CASSLAQAKNIQYF. In DNA form, the CDR3 reads TGTGCCAGTAGCCTGGCCCAAGCCAAAAACATTCAGTACTTC.

The V and J genes are TRBV9 and TRBJ2-7; maybe TRBD1 (5 bases). Between the trimmed V and J ends, which lost 1 base and 3 bases, there was a span of 5 bases. Germline assignment: CDR1 SGDLS and CDR2 YYNGEE. This CDR3 region has 12 residues. This CDR3 reads CASSVTGYEQYF. The CDR3 bases are TGTGCCAGCAGCGTAACAGGCTACGAGCAGTACTTC.

The V and J genes are TRBV19 and TRBJ2-7; D gene unclear. The CDR3 is 15 residues long. Germline CDR1 reads LNHDA; CDR2 reads SQIVND (reference sequence). Trimming left V 3 bases short and J 0 bases short, with 12 bases between. The CDR3 DNA reads TGTGCCAGTAGTATGAGACAAACGAGCTCCTACGAGCAGTACTTC. This gives the protein CASSMRQTSSYEQYF.

V usage is TRBV5-1 and J usage is TRBJ1-1; D may be TRBD1 (5 bases). Trimming removed 1 base at V and 4 bases at J, with 8 bases between. CDR3 length: 13 amino acids. Germline V gene data show CDR1 as SGHRS and CDR2 as YFSETQ. The CDR3 spells CASSLRGGTEAFF. The CDR3 DNA reads TGCGCCAGCAGCTTGAGGGGCGGCACTGAAGCTTTCTTT.

The CDR3 DNA sequence: TGTGCCAGCGGCGGGGATGGTGAAAAACTGTTTTTT. This translates into CASGGDGEKLFF. V is TRBV2 and J is TRBJ1-4; D ambiguous. This CDR3 spans 12 amino acids. Trimming took 8 bases from V and 7 from J, leaving 11 bases between them. Germline V gene sequence: CDR1 SNHLY, CDR2 FYNNEI.

The chain recombines TRBV6-2 or TRBV6-3 with TRBJ2-1; D is ambiguous. V lost 3 bases and J 4 bases, leaving 4 bases between the germline ends. This CDR3 is built from 12 residues. Germline CDR1 and CDR2: MNHEY and SVGEGT. Written as DNA, the CDR3 is TGTGCCAGCAGTTATAAATACAATGAGCAGTTCTTC. Protein product: CASSYKYNEQFF.

The chain uses TRBV5-6 and TRBJ1-2, with 8 positions matching TRBD1. CDR1 is SGHDT and CDR2 is YYEEEE in the germline V gene. J gave up 8 bases and V 0 bases, and 9 bases lay outside the gene matches. The CDR3 sequence is 15 residues long. CDR3 in DNA: TGTGCCAGCAGCTTGGGAGTTCCGGACAGGGAAGGCTACACCTTC. Its protein product is CASSLGVPDREGYTF.

The chain links TRBV5-8 to TRBJ2-2; 12 bases match TRBD2. The CDR3 loop spans 16 amino acids. The junction had 7 bases not matched to a gene; V was cut back by 6 bases and J by 4 bases. CDR1 and CDR2 from the germline V gene are SGHTS and YDEGEE. The CDR3 DNA sequence: TGTGCCAGCACCCTGACTAGCGGGAGATTCACCGGGGAGCTGTTTTTT. Protein: CASTLTSGRFTGELFF.

This clone was seen only once. The chain joins TRBV2 to TRBJ2-7; D perhaps matches TRBD1 (5 bases). V shed 11 bases and J shed 6 bases, with 26 bases lying between them. This CDR3 region has 15 residues. Germline values: CDR1 SNHLY, CDR2 FYNNEI. The CDR3 reads CAAAVAMAGLGEQYF. The CDR3 nucleotides read TGTGCCGCAGCAGTGGCGATGGCAGGGCTGGGCGAGCAGTACTTC.

V is TRBV11-3 and J is TRBJ1-6; 7 nucleotides align to TRBD1. The CDR3 extends over 14 amino acids. V was pared by 5 bases and J by 6 bases, with 4 bases of the junction left unmatched. CDR1 and CDR2 from the germline V gene are SGHNT and YENEEA. The CDR3 DNA reads TGTGCCAGCAGCCCGGGACAGTCTAATTCACCCCTCCACTTT. Protein: CASSPGQSNSPLHF.

This chain joins TRBV14 and TRBJ2-6; TRBD1 is a possible D gene (6 bases). The CDR3 has 18 amino acids. Germline V gene data show CDR1 as SGHDN and CDR2 as FVKESK. Trimming removed 2 bases at V and 2 bases at J, with 16 bases between. The CDR3 region has the DNA TGTGCCAGCAGCCAACCCTCTTTCAGGGGTGCTGGGGCCAACGTCCTGACTTTC. It yields the protein CASSQPSFRGAGANVLTF.

This clone has a handful of counts. One end of the junction fails to match germline, which may point to a read error. This rearrangement joins TRBV7-3 to TRBJ2-3; D call uncertain. Germline V gene lookup returns CDR1 SGHTA and CDR2 FQGTGA. The CDR3 contains 10 residues. CDR3 sequence (DNA): TGCACAGAGCTTGCAGATACGCAGTATTTT. Amino acids: CTELADTQYF. The variable domain in full, completed from reference TRBV7-3 and TRBJ2-3, reads GAGVSQTPSNKVTEKGKYVELRCDPISGHTALYWYRQSLGQGPEFLIYFQGTGAADDSGLPNDRFFAVRPEGSVSTLKIQRTERGDSAVYLCTELADTQYFGPGTRLTVL.

This chain uses TRBV2 with TRBJ1-1, with a possible D match to TRBD1 (6 bases). Germline V gives CDR1 SNHLY, CDR2 FYNNEI. This CDR3 region has 14 residues. Trimming cost V 7 bases and J 2 bases, with 14 bases left between them. CDR3 sequence (DNA): TGTGCCAGCACCCGGACAGACATAAACACTGAAGCTTTCTTT. The encoded protein is CASTRTDINTEAFF.

J is TRBJ1-2 and V is TRBV19; D not resolved. Per the germline V gene, CDR1 is LNHDA and CDR2 is SQIVND (reference sequence). CDR3 length: 14 residues. V was trimmed by 7 bases and J by 2 bases, leaving 14 bases between them. For the CDR3, the DNA is TGTGCCAGTACCGAGTCTGAGAGAAACTATGGCTACACCTTC. Translation gives CASTESERNYGYTF.